These 9 T cell receptor beta chains came from one sample sequenced in a study of response to subunit inactivated influenza vaccine. MiXCR, run by TCRdb on the RT-PCR reads, gives a single entry per CDR3 protein. The sample yields 450,000 to 600,000 distinct CDR3 sequences, about 15% seen once. Here the sequenced sample was CD4+ T cells sorted from PBMCs, taken 23 to 25 months after vaccination. The receptors originated from a man between 50 and 75 years old who received an inactivated influenza vaccine.

This clonotype was recorded many times. J is TRBJ2-3 and V is TRBV9; no definite D call. Trimming left V 3 bases short and J 3 bases short, with 11 bases between. This CDR3 contains 14 residues. The germline CDR1 and CDR2 sequences are SGDLS and YYNGEE. CDR3 DNA sequence: TGTGCCAGCAGCGCTTGGTTGGGGACAGATACGCAGTATTTT. Translating it yields CASSAWLGTDTQYF.

This clonotype has more than one count but fewer than ten. V gene TRBV7-9 combines with J gene TRBJ1-6; D uncertain. The V and J ends lost 6 bases and 2 bases respectively, with 11 bases between them. The germline CDR1 and CDR2 sequences are SEHNR and FQNEAQ (reference sequence). The CDR3 totals 15 residues. This chain's CDR3 is CASRRRNTYNSPLHF. As DNA, the CDR3 is TGTGCCAGCAGGAGGAGAAACACCTATAATTCACCCCTCCACTTT.

This chain links TRBV28 with TRBJ1-4; tentative D call: TRBD1 (6 bases). CDR3 length equals 16 residues. Looked up from germline, CDR1 is MDHEN and CDR2 is SYDVKM. V was trimmed by 5 bases and J by 4 bases, leaving 17 bases between them. CDR3 sequence (DNA): TGTGCCAGCAGTAGCGGACAGTCGAGCAGTAATGAAAAACTGTTTTTT. The encoded protein is CASSSGQSSSNEKLFF.

This chain connects TRBV20-1 to TRBJ2-3, with TRBD1 matching 8 bases. CDR3 length: 18 residues. Germline V gene sequence: CDR1 DFQATT, CDR2 SNEGSKA (reference sequence). V was clipped by 1 base and J by 2 bases; unmatched bases: 14. The DNA for the CDR3 is TGCAGTGCTAGAGTGGGGGCGGGACAGGCAATAGCCACAGATACGCAGTATTTT. Translated, it gives CSARVGAGQAIATDTQYF.

In its sample, this clonotype was seen a few times. The chain is built from TRBV20-1 and TRBJ2-3; 9 bases are shared with TRBD2. After removal of 3 bases from V and 2 bases from J, the junction contained 6 bases not matched to a gene. Per the germline V gene, CDR1 is DFQATT and CDR2 is SNEGSKA (reference sequence). The CDR3 loop spans 15 amino acids. CDR3 nucleotide sequence: TGCAGTGCTAGTACTCTAGCGGGGCTCACAGATACGCAGTATTTT. Its translation: CSASTLAGLTDTQYF.

The gene calls are TRBV7-2 and TRBJ2-2; D uncertain. CDR3 size: 14 residues. The germline V gene has CDR1 SGHTA and CDR2 FQGNSA. The V and J ends lost 4 bases and 3 bases respectively, with 9 bases between them. The CDR3 loop reads CASSSSADTGELFF. As DNA, the CDR3 is TGTGCCAGCAGCTCCTCCGCGGACACCGGGGAGCTGTTTTTT.

This clonotype showed up many times. This rearrangement joins TRBV29-1 to TRBJ2-7; no clear D gene. CDR1 is SQVTM and CDR2 is ANQGSEA in the germline V gene. This CDR3 contains 11 residues. The V gene lost 1 base and the J gene lost 12 bases, with 13 bases spanning the gap. The CDR3 sequence is CSVEVAQVAYF. The CDR3, as DNA: TGCAGCGTTGAAGTCGCCCAAGTGGCGTACTTC.

The rearrangement joins TRBV3-1 to TRBJ2-2; D tentatively reads TRBD1 or TRBD2 (6 bases each). CDR3 length equals 15 residues. Trimming cost V 8 bases and J 0 bases, with 13 bases left between them. Germline CDR1 reads LGHDT; CDR2 reads YNNKEL (reference sequence). This CDR3 is CASRGQSANTGELFF. As DNA, the CDR3 is TGTGCCAGCCGGGGGCAGTCTGCGAACACCGGGGAGCTGTTTTTT.

V gene TRBV28 combines with J gene TRBJ1-1, with D unclear. The CDR3 is 14 amino acids. The V gene lost 6 bases and the J gene lost 3 bases, with 14 bases spanning the gap. Germline values: CDR1 MDHEN, CDR2 SYDVKM. CDR3 in amino acids: CASRTATDDTEAFF. In DNA, the CDR3 is TGTGCCAGCAGAACGGCGACCGATGACACTGAAGCTTTCTTT.